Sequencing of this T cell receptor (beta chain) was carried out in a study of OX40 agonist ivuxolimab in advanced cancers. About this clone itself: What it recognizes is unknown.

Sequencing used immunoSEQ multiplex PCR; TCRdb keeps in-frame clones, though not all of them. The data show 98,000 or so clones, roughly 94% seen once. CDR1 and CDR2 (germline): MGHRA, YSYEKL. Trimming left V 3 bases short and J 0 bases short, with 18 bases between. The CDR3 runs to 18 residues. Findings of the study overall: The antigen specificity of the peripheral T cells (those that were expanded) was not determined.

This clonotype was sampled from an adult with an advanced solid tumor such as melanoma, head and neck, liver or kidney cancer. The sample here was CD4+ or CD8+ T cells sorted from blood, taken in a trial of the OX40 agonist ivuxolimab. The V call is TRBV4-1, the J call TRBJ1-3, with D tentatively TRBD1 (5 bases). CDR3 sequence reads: CASSQGTGKLSSGNTIYF. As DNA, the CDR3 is TGCGCCAGCAGCCAGGGGACCGGCAAACTCAGCTCTGGAAACACCATATATTTT.